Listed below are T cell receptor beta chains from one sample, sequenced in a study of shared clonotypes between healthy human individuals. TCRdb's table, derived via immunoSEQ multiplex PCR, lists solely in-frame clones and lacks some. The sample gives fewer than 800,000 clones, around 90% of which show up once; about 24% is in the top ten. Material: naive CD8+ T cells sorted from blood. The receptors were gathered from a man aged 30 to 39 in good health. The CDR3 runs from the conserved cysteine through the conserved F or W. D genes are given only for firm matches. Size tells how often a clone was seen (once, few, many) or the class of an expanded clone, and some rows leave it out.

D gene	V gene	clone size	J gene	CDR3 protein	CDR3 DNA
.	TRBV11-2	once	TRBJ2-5	CASSLDGETQYF	TGTGCCAGCAGCTTAGACGGGGAGACCCAGTACTTC
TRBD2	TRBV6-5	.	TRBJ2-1	CASSYLAGGSNEQFF	TGTGCCAGCAGTTACCTAGCGGGAGGGTCCAATGAGCAGTTCTTC
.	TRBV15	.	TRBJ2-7	CATSEWELAYEQYF	TGTGCCACCAGCGAGTGGGAACTGGCCTACGAGCAGTACTTC
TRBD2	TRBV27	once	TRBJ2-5	CASSLGLAGEETQYF	TGTGCCAGCAGCCTAGGACTAGCGGGAGAAGAGACCCAGTACTTC
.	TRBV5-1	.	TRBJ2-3	CASSARGTDTQYF	TGCGCCAGCAGCGCCCGGGGGACAGATACGCAGTATTTT
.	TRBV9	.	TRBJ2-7	CASSGLDDGAFYEQYF	TGTGCCAGCAGTGGACTTGACGACGGGGCCTTCTACGAGCAGTACTTC
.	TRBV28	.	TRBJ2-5	CASSPETEETQYF	TGTGCCAGCAGTCCGGAGACAGAAGAGACCCAGTACTTC
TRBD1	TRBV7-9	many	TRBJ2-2	CASSYRQGANTGELFF	TGTGCCAGCAGTTATCGACAGGGAGCGAACACCGGGGAGCTGTTTTTT
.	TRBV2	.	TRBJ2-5	CATGAQYF	TGTGCCACAGGGGCCCAGTACTTC
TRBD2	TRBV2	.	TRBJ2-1	CASRPLARAYNEQFF	TGTGCCAGCAGGCCACTAGCGAGAGCCTACAATGAGCAGTTCTTC
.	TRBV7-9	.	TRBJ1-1	CASNQGRGTEAFF	TGTGCCAGCAACCAGGGGAGAGGCACTGAAGCTTTCTTT
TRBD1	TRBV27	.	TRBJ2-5	CASSLFDGTGQETQYF	TGTGCCAGCAGTTTATTTGACGGGACAGGGCAAGAGACCCAGTACTTC
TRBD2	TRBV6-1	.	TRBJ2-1	CASSERTSGGFYNEQFF	TGTGCCAGCAGCGAACGGACTAGCGGGGGCTTCTACAATGAGCAGTTCTTC
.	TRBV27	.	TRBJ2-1	CASSPTQTGNEQFF	TGTGCCAGCAGCCCTACCCAGACTGGTAATGAGCAGTTCTTC
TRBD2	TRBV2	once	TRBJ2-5	CASSEEPGGETQYF	TGTGCCAGCAGTGAAGAGCCGGGAGGAGAGACCCAGTACTTC
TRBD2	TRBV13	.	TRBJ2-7	CASSPSGRGYEQYF	TGTGCCAGCAGCCCCAGCGGGAGGGGTTACGAGCAGTACTTC
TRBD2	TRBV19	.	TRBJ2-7	CASSIVTLGPGGSPYEQYF	TGTGCCAGTAGTATAGTCACCCTCGGCCCGGGCGGGAGCCCCTACGAGCAGTACTTC
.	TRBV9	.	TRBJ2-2	CASSVSGFGELFF	TGTGCCAGCAGCGTCAGCGGGTTCGGGGAGCTGTTTTTT
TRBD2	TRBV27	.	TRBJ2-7	CASSDSGLVGEQYF	TGTGCCAGCAGCGACTCGGGACTAGTAGGTGAGCAGTACTTC
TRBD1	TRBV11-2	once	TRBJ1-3	CASSNLRDSARFLGGTIYF	TGTGCCAGCAGCAATCTCAGGGACAGTGCCCGCTTTTTGGGCGGCACCATATATTTT
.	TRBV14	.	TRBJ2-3	CASSQGLTSVSDTQYF	TGTGCCAGCAGCCAAGGCCTGACTAGTGTCAGTGATACGCAGTATTTT
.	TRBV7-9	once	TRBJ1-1	CASTGGANTEAFF	TGTGCCAGCACCGGGGGAGCGAACACTGAAGCTTTCTTT
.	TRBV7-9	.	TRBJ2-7	CASSSRDHQPEQYF	TGTGCCAGCAGCTCCCGGGACCACCAGCCCGAGCAGTACTTC
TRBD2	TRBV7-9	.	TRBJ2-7	CASSLTSGSGEQYF	TGTGCCAGCAGCTTAACTAGCGGGAGTGGCGAGCAGTACTTC
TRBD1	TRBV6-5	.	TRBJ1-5	CASRVGQGNQPQHF	TGTGCCAGCAGAGTAGGACAGGGGAATCAGCCCCAGCATTTT
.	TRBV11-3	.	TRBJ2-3	CASSLVVTDTQYF	TGTGCCAGCAGCTTAGTTGTGACAGATACGCAGTATTTT
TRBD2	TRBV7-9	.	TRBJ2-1	CASSPRPGTSGRNEQFF	TGTGCCAGCAGCCCTAGACCCGGGACTAGCGGGAGGAATGAGCAGTTCTTC
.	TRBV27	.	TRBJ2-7	CASGLYEQYF	TGTGCCAGCGGCCTCTACGAGCAGTACTTC
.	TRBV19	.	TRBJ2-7	CASSIGRGSHEQYF	TGTGCCAGTAGTATCGGCAGGGGAAGCCACGAGCAGTACTTC
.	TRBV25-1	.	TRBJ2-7	CASSVQGPYEQYF	TGTGCCAGCAGTGTACAGGGTCCCTACGAGCAGTACTTC
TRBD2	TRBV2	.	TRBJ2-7	CASSELNWEGRTPYEQYF	TGTGCCAGCAGCGAATTGAACTGGGAGGGGAGAACCCCTTACGAGCAGTACTTC
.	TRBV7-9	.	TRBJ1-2	CASSLVWQGYGYTF	TGTGCCAGCAGCTTAGTCTGGCAGGGATATGGCTACACCTTC
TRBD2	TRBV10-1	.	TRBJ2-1	CASSARLAERNEQFF	TGCGCCAGCAGTGCTCGACTAGCGGAGCGGAATGAGCAGTTCTTC
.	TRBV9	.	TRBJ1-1	CASSAGAGTTNTEAFF	TGTGCCAGCAGCGCTGGGGCCGGGACAACCAACACTGAAGCTTTCTTT
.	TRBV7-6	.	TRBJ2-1	CASSLDLGPNEQFF	TGTGCCAGCAGCTTAGATCTAGGTCCCAATGAGCAGTTCTTC
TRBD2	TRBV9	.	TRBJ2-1	CASSPQAGGGYEQFF	TGTGCCAGCAGCCCACAAGCGGGAGGGGGCTATGAGCAGTTCTTC
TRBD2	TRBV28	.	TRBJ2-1	CASRSPPGLAGSSYNEQFF	TGTGCCAGCAGAAGTCCACCGGGACTAGCGGGGAGCTCCTACAATGAGCAGTTCTTC
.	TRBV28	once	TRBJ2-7	CASSDAGTVSYEQYF	TGTGCCAGCAGTGATGCCGGGACGGTCTCCTACGAGCAGTACTTC
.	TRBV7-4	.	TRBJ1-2	CASSSRRGALNYGYTF	TGTGCCAGCAGCTCCCGACGCGGGGCGCTTAACTATGGCTACACCTTC
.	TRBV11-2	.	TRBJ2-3	CASSLDAGGTQYF	TGTGCCAGCAGCTTAGATGCAGGAGGTACGCAGTATTTT
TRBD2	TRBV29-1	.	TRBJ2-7	CSVDLAGGYEQYF	TGCAGCGTTGATCTAGCGGGAGGGTACGAGCAGTACTTC
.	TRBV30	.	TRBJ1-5	CAWSGLQSGIEYQPQHF	TGTGCCTGGAGTGGATTACAATCAGGGATTGAATATCAGCCCCAGCATTTT
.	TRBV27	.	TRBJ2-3	CASRSTDTQYF	TGTGCCAGCAGGAGCACAGATACGCAGTATTTT
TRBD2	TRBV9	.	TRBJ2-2	CASSVPPSGSTGELFF	TGTGCCAGCAGCGTCCCACCCAGCGGGAGCACCGGGGAGCTGTTTTTT
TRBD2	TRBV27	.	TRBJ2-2	CASSATSGNANTGELFF	TGTGCCAGCAGTGCGACTAGCGGGAACGCGAACACCGGGGAGCTGTTTTTT
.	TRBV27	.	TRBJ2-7	CASSIGPRGEQYF	TGTGCCAGCAGTATCGGGCCCAGGGGAGAGCAGTACTTC
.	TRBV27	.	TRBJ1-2	CASSSEPLAGYTF	TGTGCCAGCAGTTCCGAACCTCTCGCGGGGTACACCTTC
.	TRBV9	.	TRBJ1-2	CASSAAGLWGYTF	TGTGCCAGCAGCGCAGCGGGTCTGTGGGGCTACACCTTC
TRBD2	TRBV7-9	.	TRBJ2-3	CASSLWGMRGKRESDTQYF	TGTGCCAGCAGCCTATGGGGGATGCGTGGCAAGCGGGAATCAGATACGCAGTATTTT
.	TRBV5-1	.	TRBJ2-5	CASSLWSEETQYF	TGCGCCAGCAGCTTATGGTCTGAAGAGACCCAGTACTTC
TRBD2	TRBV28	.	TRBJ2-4	CASSPPSGLAKNIQYF	TGTGCCAGCAGTCCACCTAGCGGGCTAGCCAAAAACATTCAGTACTTC
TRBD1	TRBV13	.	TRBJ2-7	CASSFTGTGGREQYF	TGTGCCAGCAGCTTTACCGGGACAGGGGGCCGGGAGCAGTACTTC